The rows below give T cell receptor beta chains drawn from one sample of a study of blood T cell repertoires in COVID-19. The method was immunoSEQ multiplex PCR; TCRdb's version includes in-frame clones alone and lacks a portion of them. The sample holds fewer than 300,000 clones, roughly 89% seen once. Sequencing was done on a sample of peripheral blood. These receptors originate from a man aged 25 to 45 with acute or convalescent COVID-19. CDR3s include the opening cysteine and the closing phenylalanine or tryptophan. A D gene is named only where the DNA matches it firmly. Not every row has a clone size; where given, it reads once, few, many or a size class.

v_call	j_call	d_call	clone_size	cdr3_nt	cdr3_aa
TRBV28	TRBJ1-2	TRBD1	.	TGTGCCAGCAGTTACCCTTATGGACAGGGGGGGAATGGCTACACCTTC	CASSYPYGQGGNGYTF
TRBV18	TRBJ1-1	.	.	TGTGCCAGCTCAGCAGAGAACACTGAAGCTTTCTTT	CASSAENTEAFF
TRBV24-1	TRBJ1-1	TRBD1	.	TGTGCCACCAGTGACCCTGGGACAGCCACTGAAGCTTTCTTT	CATSDPGTATEAFF
TRBV4-1	TRBJ1-1	.	.	TGCGCCAGCAGCATACGGGACACCCAGAACACTGAAGCTTTCTTT	CASSIRDTQNTEAFF
TRBV28	TRBJ1-2	TRBD1	.	TGTGCCAGCGGCTTAGGGACAGGGGACTATGGCTACACCTTC	CASGLGTGDYGYTF
TRBV28	TRBJ2-3	TRBD1	.	TGTGCCAGCGTAGAAACAGGGGGCCGGACAGATACGCAGTATTTT	CASVETGGRTDTQYF
TRBV5-1	TRBJ2-6	TRBD1	.	TGCGCCAGCAGCGGGGACAGGGAGGCCAACGTCCTGACTTTC	CASSGDREANVLTF
TRBV12-3/TRBV12-4	TRBJ2-7	.	.	TGTGCCAGCGGAAGGGGGGGCCACGAGCAGTACTTC	CASGRGGHEQYF
TRBV28	TRBJ1-2	TRBD1	once	TGTGCCAGCAGCATCGGGACAGGGAGAGAGGAGGACTATGGCTACACCTTC	CASSIGTGREEDYGYTF
TRBV30	TRBJ1-3	TRBD1	.	TGTGCCTGGAGGGAGGGACAGCCAGCGGACACCATATATTTT	CAWREGQPADTIYF
TRBV10-3	TRBJ2-7	.	.	TGTGCCATTGCAATGGGTTCGCGGGGCTACGAGCAGTACTTC	CAIAMGSRGYEQYF
TRBV5-1	TRBJ2-5	.	.	TGCGCCAGCAGCTTTTCAGGAGGGCAGACCCAGTACTTC	CASSFSGGQTQYF
TRBV9	TRBJ2-2	TRBD2	once	TGTGCCAGCAGCGTGCTAGCGGGAGTCTCCACCGGGGAGCTGTTTTTT	CASSVLAGVSTGELFF
TRBV30	TRBJ1-3	.	.	TGTGCCTGGAATACAGGGTACTCTGGAAACACCATATATTTT	CAWNTGYSGNTIYF
TRBV27	TRBJ2-7	TRBD2	once	TGTGCCAGCAGTTTTTTGGGCGGGAGGGGCGAGCAGTACTTC	CASSFLGGRGEQYF
TRBV7-8	TRBJ2-5	.	.	TGTGCCAGCAGCTTAACAGGGTGGGGTCAAGAGACCCAGTACTTC	CASSLTGWGQETQYF
TRBV30	TRBJ2-1	TRBD2	.	TGTGCCTGGAGTGTACGTACTAGCGGGAGCTTCAATGAGCAGTTCTTC	CAWSVRTSGSFNEQFF
TRBV7-7	TRBJ2-2	.	.	TGTGCTAGCAGCTTAGGGGCAGTATCTGGTACGGCCGGGGAGCTGTTTTTT	CASSLGAVSGTAGELFF
TRBV30	TRBJ2-5	.	.	TGTGCCTGGGGTAGACAAACCCAAGAGACCCAGTACTTC	CAWGRQTQETQYF
TRBV3-1/TRBV3-2	TRBJ1-2	TRBD1	.	TGTGCCAGCAGCCTCCGGGACAGGGGGCCGGGAGGCTACACCTTC	CASSLRDRGPGGYTF
TRBV5-4	TRBJ1-1	TRBD1	.	TGTGCCAGCAGCTTGGCCGGGACAGTGAACACTGAAGCTTTCTTT	CASSLAGTVNTEAFF
TRBV5-4	TRBJ1-4	.	.	TGTGCCAGCAGCTTACGGGTGGGAGATGAAAAACTGTTTTTT	CASSLRVGDEKLFF
TRBV28	TRBJ1-6	TRBD1	.	TGTGCCAGCAGTTTGGGAGGACAGGGGAATTCACCCCTCCACTTT	CASSLGGQGNSPLHF
TRBV7-3	TRBJ2-3	.	.	TGTGCCAGCAGCTCAACCGGAGGGCCGGGCACAGATACGCAGTATTTT	CASSSTGGPGTDTQYF
TRBV12-3/TRBV12-4	TRBJ1-6	.	once	TGTGCCAGCAGCACCCTCTTGGCTTCACCCCTCCACTTT	CASSTLLASPLHF
TRBV5-1	TRBJ2-1	TRBD2	few	TGCGCCAGCCGGGCCCAAGCGGGAGTTCGTGAGCAGTTCTTC	CASRAQAGVREQFF
TRBV7-3	TRBJ1-2	TRBD1	once	TGTGCCAGCAGCTCGACAGGGGGCGATGGCTACACCTTC	CASSSTGGDGYTF
TRBV27	TRBJ2-7	TRBD2	.	TGTGCCAGCAGGAGCGGGAGTACGCACGAGCAGTACTTC	CASRSGSTHEQYF
TRBV9	TRBJ2-7	.	.	TGTGCCAGCAGCGGAACAGTGGGCGAGCAGTACTTC	CASSGTVGEQYF
TRBV5-1	TRBJ1-4	TRBD1	.	TGCGCCAGCAGCTTCGGACAGGGGGATGAAAAACTGTTTTTT	CASSFGQGDEKLFF
TRBV19	TRBJ2-7	.	.	TGTGCCAGTAGCCCGGTCCGGGGGTGGGAGCAGTACTTC	CASSPVRGWEQYF
TRBV19	TRBJ1-5	TRBD1	.	TGTGCCAGCTATGACAGGGATCAGCCCCAGCATTTT	CASYDRDQPQHF
TRBV30	TRBJ1-4	TRBD1	.	TGTGCCTGGACCCCGGGACAGGTTAATGAAAAACTGTTTTTT	CAWTPGQVNEKLFF
TRBV3-1/TRBV3-2	TRBJ2-1	TRBD2	.	TGTGCCAGCAGCCAAGAGGCGGGAGGCTACAATGAGCAGTTCTTC	CASSQEAGGYNEQFF
TRBV19	TRBJ1-5	.	.	TGTGCCAGTAGGTCGGCTCAGGGTAGGAATCAGCCCCAGCATTTT	CASRSAQGRNQPQHF
TRBV2	TRBJ1-3	.	.	TGTGCCACCCCGCGTGGGGGGAACTCTGGAAACACCATATATTTT	CATPRGGNSGNTIYF
TRBV29-1	TRBJ2-3	.	once	TGCAGCGTTTCTTTGGGCCTCACAGATACGCAGTATTTT	CSVSLGLTDTQYF
TRBV6-5	TRBJ1-2	.	.	TGTGCCAGCAGTTACGGCGCGGGTAACTATGGCTACACCTTC	CASSYGAGNYGYTF
TRBV6-5	TRBJ2-7	TRBD1	.	TGTGCCAGCAGTTACCCGGACAGGGGGAAATGGGAGCAGTACTTC	CASSYPDRGKWEQYF
TRBV19	TRBJ1-5	.	.	TGTGCCAGTAGTCCCCCCGGGACAACGAGTGTTTATAGCAATCAGCCCCAGCATTTT	CASSPPGTTSVYSNQPQHF
TRBV7-3	TRBJ2-5	.	.	TGTGCCAGCAGATCCCCGGGACATGCGGAGACCCAGTACTTC	CASRSPGHAETQYF
TRBV11-3	TRBJ2-7	.	.	TGTGCCAGCAGCTTAGCGGCAGGGGGGAACTACGAGCAGTACTTC	CASSLAAGGNYEQYF
TRBV29-1	TRBJ2-1	TRBD1	.	TGCAGCGTTGGCCCCGGGACAGGGGCGGGTGAGCAGTTCTTC	CSVGPGTGAGEQFF
TRBV7-2	TRBJ2-5	TRBD1	.	TGTGCCAGCAGCGCGACAGGGGTAGAGTCCCTAGAGACCCAGTACTTC	CASSATGVESLETQYF
TRBV19	TRBJ2-2	.	.	TGTGCCAGTAGTATGTGGGCTGTCAGCGGGGAGCTGTTTTTT	CASSMWAVSGELFF
TRBV10-3	TRBJ1-5	TRBD1	once	TGTGCCATCAGCCCCGGGACAGGGACTTATAGCAATCAGCCCCAGCATTTT	CAISPGTGTYSNQPQHF
TRBV7-8	TRBJ2-1	TRBD2	.	TGTGCCAGCAGCTTATCCTCTTCCGGGCTAGCGGGGTCTAATGAGCAGTTCTTC	CASSLSSSGLAGSNEQFF
TRBV4-1	TRBJ1-6	.	.	TGCGCCAGCAGCCAAGGAGGTTTAGACTACTCCCGCTCCTATAATTCACCCCTCCACTTT	CASSQGGLDYSRSYNSPLHF
TRBV28	TRBJ1-5	.	once	TGTGCCAGCCAACAGACGGGGGGTCAGCCCCAGCATTTT	CASQQTGGQPQHF